The 27 T cell receptor beta chains presented below share a single source sample, sequenced in a study of molecular identifiers for immune sequencing clone quantification. TCRdb re-called the PCR reads with MiXCR, one entry per CDR3 protein. Of about 330,000 distinct CDR3 sequences in the sample, over 20% are singletons; the top ten hold 0.65% to 0.75%. The sample taken for sequencing was naive CD8+ T cells from blood, with Jurkat cell RNA spiked in. Subset in this sample: FACS-sorted CD8+CD4-CCR7+CD45RA+ naive T cells. These receptors came from a human donor in good health. Some libraries in this study had Jurkat cell RNA spiked in.

The V and J genes are TRBV5-1 and TRBJ2-1, with 14 nucleotides matching TRBD2. The CDR3 is 15 amino acids. Germline V CDR1 and CDR2: SGHRS, YFSETQ. V was pared by 3 bases and J by 5 bases, with 1 base of the junction left unmatched. The CDR3 region has the DNA TGCGCCAGCAGCTGGACTAGCGGGAGGCACAATGAGCAGTTCTTC. Amino acid sequence: CASSWTSGRHNEQFF.

CDR3 protein: CSARDGVRDDQETQYF. The CDR3 nucleotides read TGCAGTGCTAGAGATGGGGTTCGGGACGACCAAGAGACCCAGTACTTC. V usage is TRBV20-1 and J usage is TRBJ2-5; D possibly matches TRBD1 or TRBD2 (5 bases each). V lost 0 bases, J lost 0 bases, and 14 bases lay in between. Germline V gene data show CDR1 as DFQATT and CDR2 as SNEGSKA (reference sequence). The CDR3 has 16 residues.

Remarks on this clonotype: A much larger clone differs from this one at a single base, so this may be a read error. The V and J genes are TRBV29-1 and TRBJ1-4; no clear D gene. CDR1 is SQVTM, CDR2 ANQGSEA, per germline. The CDR3 contains 14 residues. V lost 7 bases to trimming and J lost 3 bases, with 15 bases between them. This chain's CDR3 is CSAIFLPANEKLFF. The CDR3 coding sequence is TGCAGCGCCATCTTCCTACCGGCTAATGAAAAACTGTTTTTT.

CDR3 residues: CSARDLDRGNTEAFF. DNA for the CDR3: TGCAGTGCTAGAGATCTAGACAGGGGGAATACTGAAGCTTTCTTT. The rearrangement links TRBV20-1 to TRBJ1-1; 9 bases line up with TRBD1. The CDR3 has 15 residues. The V gene's germline CDR1 is DFQATT and CDR2 SNEGSKA (reference sequence). J was trimmed by 5 bases and V by 0 bases; bases with no gene match: 7.

This clonotype was counted ten times or more. The genes are TRBV6-2 or TRBV6-3 and TRBJ2-2; D call uncertain. Germline V gives CDR1 MNHEY, CDR2 SVGEGT. CDR3 length: 14 residues. Trimming took 5 bases from V and 1 from J, leaving 8 bases between them. The CDR3 nucleotides read TGTGCCAGCAGTCCATACTTGAACACCGGGGAGCTGTTTTTT. Protein sequence: CASSPYLNTGELFF.

This clonotype came up a few times. The chain couples TRBV2 to TRBJ2-6; D not certain. V lost 3 bases to trimming and J lost 0 bases, with 21 bases between them. CDR3 length: 20 residues. The germline CDR1 and CDR2 sequences are SNHLY and FYNNEI. The CDR3 DNA follows: TGTGCCAGCAGTGACCATAGACAATCAATAGCAAACTCTGGGGCCAACGTCCTGACTTTC. Its protein product is CASSDHRQSIANSGANVLTF. Filled out from reference TRBV2 and TRBJ2-6, the complete variable domain reads EPEVTQTPSHQVTQMGQEVILRCVPISNHLYFYWYRQILGQKVEFLVSFYNNEISEKSEIFDDQFSVERPDGSNFTLKIRSTKLEDSAMYFCASSDHRQSIANSGANVLTFGAGSRLTVL.

The chain combines TRBV7-3 with TRBJ2-2, with a possible D match to TRBD2 (6 bases). This CDR3 contains 13 residues. V was pared by 3 bases and J by 8 bases, with 10 bases between. Germline loops: CDR1 SGHTA, CDR2 FQGTGA. The CDR3 DNA reads as TGTGCCAGCAGCTTTGCGGGACCTGGGGAGCTGTTTTTT. The encoded protein is CASSFAGPGELFF.

In its sample, this clonotype was seen many times. The rearrangement joins TRBV7-2 to TRBJ2-3, with D uncertain. The V gene's germline CDR1 is SGHTA and CDR2 FQGNSA. The ends were cut back, 2 bases at V and 0 bases at J, with 9 bases in the middle. This CDR3 spans 15 amino acids. The CDR3 nucleotides read TGTGCCAGCAGCTTACTGGTCGGGAGCACAGATACGCAGTATTTT. Its translation is CASSLLVGSTDTQYF.

As for this clonotype: The germline gene is not matched at one end of the junction; a read error may be the cause. This sequence joins TRBV4-2 and TRBJ2-7, with a tentative D call TRBD2 (5 bases). The CDR3 is 13 residues long. The germline gives CDR1 LGHNA, CDR2 YNFKEQ. The CDR3 DNA reads as TGTGCCAGCGGCCAAGATCGGGGCTACGAGCAGTACTTC. It codes for CASGQDRGYEQYF.

J is TRBJ2-4 and V is TRBV6-2 or TRBV6-3; D not resolved. The germline V gene has CDR1 MNHEY and CDR2 SVGEGT. This CDR3 contains 18 residues. Trimming left V 4 bases short and J 1 base short, with 20 bases between. CDR3 sequence: CASSSQLRQRSAKNIQYF. CDR3 nucleotide sequence: TGTGCCAGCAGTTCCCAGCTAAGACAAAGGTCGGCCAAAAACATTCAGTACTTC.

A few counts support this clonotype. The chain couples TRBV27 to TRBJ2-2; D is tentatively TRBD1 or TRBD2 (6 bases each). Trimming stripped 0 bases from V and 5 bases from J, with 10 bases between. This CDR3 comprises 15 residues. Germline CDR1 MNHEY, CDR2 SMNVEV (reference sequence). Written as DNA, the CDR3 is TGTGCCAGCAGTTTATCCGGGGGCTGGACCGGGGAGCTGTTTTTT. As protein: CASSLSGGWTGELFF.

This clonotype was observed a few times. This sequence joins TRBV6-2 or TRBV6-3 and TRBJ1-5; a weak D match, TRBD1 (5 bases). The CDR3 runs 15 residues. The germline V gene has CDR1 MNHEY and CDR2 SVGEGT. The V end was cut by 6 bases, the J end by 2 bases, with 14 bases between. In DNA form, the CDR3 reads TGTGCCAGCAGCCGCAGGGTGGGCGGCAATCAGCCCCAGCATTTT. Its protein product is CASSRRVGGNQPQHF.

This clonotype was picked up many times. The rearrangement uses TRBV6-5 and TRBJ2-7, with no clear D. The V gene lost 0 bases and the J gene lost 4 bases, with 7 bases spanning the gap. The CDR3 extends over 13 amino acids. Germline loops: CDR1 MNHEY, CDR2 SVGAGI. The CDR3 region is CASSYSLGYEQYF. The CDR3 DNA reads as TGTGCCAGCAGTTACTCCTTGGGATACGAGCAGTACTTC.

This clonotype was seen a handful of times. V is TRBV30 and J is TRBJ2-7; D is ambiguous. The germline V gene has CDR1 GTSNPN and CDR2 SVGIG (reference sequence). With 4 bases removed from V and 1 base from J, the gap between germline ends came to 14 bases. CDR3 length: 14 amino acids. The CDR3 DNA is TGTGCCTGGAATGGGCTAGGTATATCCTACGAGCAGTACTTC. This codes for CAWNGLGISYEQYF.

Details on this clonotype: A much larger clone is a single base away; this may be a read error. The J gene is TRBJ2-6, the V gene TRBV13, with 9 bases aligning to TRBD1. This CDR3 region has 18 residues. The germline CDR1 and CDR2 sequences are PRHDT and FYEKMQ (reference sequence). CDR3 residues: CAGSSRDRVDSGANVLTF. The CDR3 DNA reads TGTGCCGGCAGCAGCCGGGACAGGGTAGACTCTGGGGCCAACGTCCTGACTTTC.

This clonotype was counted between two and nine times. The rearrangement uses TRBV4-3 and TRBJ1-2, with D possibly matching TRBD1 (5 bases). The germline V gene encodes CDR1 LGHNA and CDR2 YSLEER. CDR3 length: 19 residues. V was pared by 0 bases and J by 3 bases, with 23 bases between. The DNA for the CDR3 is TGCGCCAGCAGCCAAGATAAGGTACCCGGTCGCGGCAGGGACTATGGCTACACCTTC. Translated, it gives CASSQDKVPGRGRDYGYTF.

Remarks on this clonotype: A much larger clone is a single base away; this may be a read error. The CDR3, as DNA: TGCGCCAGCAGCTCCCCCAGTAGAGGGACCGGCGAGCAGTACTTC. Protein sequence: CASSSPSRGTGEQYF. J is TRBJ2-7 and V is TRBV5-1; tentatively, D is TRBD1 or TRBD2 (5 bases each). V gave up 3 bases and J gave up 6 bases, with 19 bases separating them. Germline V gene data show CDR1 as SGHRS and CDR2 as YFSETQ. The CDR3 loop spans 15 amino acids.

This clonotype appeared a few times. The CDR3 sequence: CSATMTGGYNSPLHF. The DNA for the CDR3 is TGCAGTGCTACAATGACAGGGGGCTATAATTCACCCCTCCACTTT. The chain recombines TRBV20-1 with TRBJ1-6; 9 bases are a match to TRBD1. The CDR3 extends over 15 amino acids. V lost 4 bases to trimming and J lost 3 bases; unmatched junction nucleotides: 4. Germline CDR1 is DFQATT and CDR2 is SNEGSKA (reference sequence).

The sample holds one count of this clonotype. Being one base from a much bigger clone, this may be a read error. As the CDR3 is not closed by the conserved phenylalanine or tryptophan, this likely results from a read error. V gene TRBV4-3 combines with J gene TRBJ1-1, with TRBD1 as a possible D gene (5 bases). CDR1 and CDR2 from the germline V gene are LGHNA and YSLEER. The CDR3 runs to 15 residues. V was trimmed by 1 base and J by 8 bases, leaving 17 bases between them. The CDR3 loop reads CASSQARVPSWEAFI. CDR3 bases: TGCGCCAGCAGCCAAGCCAGGGTCCCCTCCTGGGAAGCTTTCATT.

Of note for this clonotype: This clone may be a read error of a much larger clone one base away. The rearrangement uses TRBV6-5 and TRBJ1-5, with 7 bases identical to TRBD1. CDR3 size: 15 residues. Per germline, CDR1 MNHEY and CDR2 SVGAGI. CDR3: CASSVTGVGNRPQHF. CDR3 in DNA: TGTGCCAGCAGTGTTACAGGGGTAGGGAATCGGCCCCAGCATTTT.

The sample holds a few counts of this clonotype. The chain joins TRBV28 to TRBJ2-7; 8 bases fit TRBD2. Germline CDR1 and CDR2: MDHEN and SYDVKM. V dropped 5 bases and J dropped 5; count of bases not matched to a gene: 8. CDR3 length: 14 residues. In DNA form, the CDR3 reads TGTGCCAGCAGTCCCGGGACTAGATTACACGAGCAGTACTTC. Protein sequence: CASSPGTRLHEQYF.

Many counts were recorded for this clonotype. CDR3 protein: CASSFQGPEQYF. CDR3 coding DNA: TGTGCCAGCAGCTTTCAGGGACCCGAGCAGTACTTC. The chain couples TRBV5-6 to TRBJ2-7; D might be TRBD1 or TRBD2, each matching 5 bases. In germline, CDR1 is SGHDT, CDR2 YYEEEE. Trimming took off 2 bases at V and 6 bases at J, with 9 bases between the two ends. This CDR3 has 12 residues.

This clonotype was observed at least ten times. V is TRBV7-9 and J is TRBJ1-5, with 7 bases lining up with TRBD1. Germline trimming cut 1 base from V and 5 bases from J; bases unmatched to any gene: 8. This CDR3 is 16 amino acids long. The germline CDR1 and CDR2 sequences are SEHNR and FQNEAQ (reference sequence). CDR3 sequence: CASSLVLTGNDQPQHF. The CDR3 DNA is TGTGCCAGCAGCTTAGTATTGACAGGGAATGATCAGCCCCAGCATTTT. Full variable domain (rest looked up from reference TRBV7-9 and TRBJ1-5): DTGVSQNPRHKITKRGQNVTFRCDPISEHNRLYWYRQTLGQGPEFLTYFQNEAQLEKSRLLSDRFSAERPKGSFSTLEIQRTEQGDSAMYLCASSLVLTGNDQPQHFGDGTRLSIL.

This clonotype was seen at least ten times. The rearrangement links TRBV25-1 to TRBJ2-5, with D unclear. The germline V and J ends were trimmed by 0 bases and 2 bases, with 7 bases remaining between them. Germline V gene sequence: CDR1 MGHDK, CDR2 SYGVNS. The CDR3 sequence is 14 residues long. Here the CDR3 reads CASSEYGFQETQYF. In DNA, the CDR3 is TGTGCCAGCAGTGAATATGGCTTTCAAGAGACCCAGTACTTC.

The chain is built from TRBV4-3 and TRBJ2-5, with D possibly TRBD1 on 5 matching bases. Trimming stripped 0 bases from V and 3 bases from J, with 11 bases between. This CDR3 has 15 residues. Germline CDR1 reads LGHNA; CDR2 reads YSLEER. The CDR3 loop is CASSQDIAGKETQYF. CDR3 coding DNA: TGCGCCAGCAGCCAAGATATAGCAGGGAAAGAGACCCAGTACTTC.

In this sample, this clonotype turned up a few times. CDR3 protein: CASRSTAGGVEAFF. The CDR3, as DNA: TGTGCCAGCAGATCCACCGCAGGGGGCGTGGAAGCTTTCTTT. The chain links TRBV11-2 to TRBJ1-1; 8 bases align to TRBD1. Germline CDR1 and CDR2: SGHAT and FQNNGV. Germline trimming cut 6 bases from V and 8 bases from J; bases unmatched to any gene: 11. The CDR3 length is 14 residues.

The chain recombines TRBV4-3 with TRBJ1-3; perhaps TRBD1 as D (5 bases). The CDR3 spans 18 residues. The germline CDR1 and CDR2 sequences are LGHNA and YSLEER. The V gene lost 3 bases and the J gene lost 0 bases, with 18 bases spanning the gap. Written as DNA, the CDR3 is TGCGCCAGCAGCCAGGGACCCGCCGGCAGAAACTCTGGAAACACCATATATTTT. Translated, it gives CASSQGPAGRNSGNTIYF.